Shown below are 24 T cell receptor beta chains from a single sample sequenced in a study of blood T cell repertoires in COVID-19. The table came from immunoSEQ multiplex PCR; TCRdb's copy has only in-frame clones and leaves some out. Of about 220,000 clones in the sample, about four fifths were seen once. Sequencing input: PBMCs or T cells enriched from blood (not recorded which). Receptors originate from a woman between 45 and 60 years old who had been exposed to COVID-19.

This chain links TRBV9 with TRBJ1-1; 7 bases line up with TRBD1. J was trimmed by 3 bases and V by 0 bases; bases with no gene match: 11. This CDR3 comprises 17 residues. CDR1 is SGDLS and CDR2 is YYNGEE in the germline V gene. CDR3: CASSVGQQGTGDTEAFF. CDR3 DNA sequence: TGTGCCAGCAGCGTAGGACAACAGGGGACGGGGGACACTGAAGCTTTCTTT.

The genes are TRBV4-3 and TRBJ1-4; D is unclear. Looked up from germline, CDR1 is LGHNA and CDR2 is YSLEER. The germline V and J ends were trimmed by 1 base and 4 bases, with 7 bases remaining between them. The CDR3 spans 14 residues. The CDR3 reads CASSQVTSNEKLFF. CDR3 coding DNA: TGCGCCAGCAGCCAAGTGACTAGTAATGAAAAACTGTTTTTT.

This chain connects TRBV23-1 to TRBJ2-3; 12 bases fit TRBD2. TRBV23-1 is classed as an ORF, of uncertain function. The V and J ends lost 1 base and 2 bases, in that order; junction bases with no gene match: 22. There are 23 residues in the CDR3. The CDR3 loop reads CASSQLKPSGGARSGRHTDTQYF. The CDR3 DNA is TGCGCCAGCAGTCAATTAAAGCCTAGCGGGGGGGCGCGAAGCGGGCGCCACACAGATACGCAGTATTTT.

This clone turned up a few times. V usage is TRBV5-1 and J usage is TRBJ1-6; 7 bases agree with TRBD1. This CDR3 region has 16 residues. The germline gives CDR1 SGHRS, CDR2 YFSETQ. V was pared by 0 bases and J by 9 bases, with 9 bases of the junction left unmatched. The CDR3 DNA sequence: TGCGCCAGCAGCTTGGGTCAGGGGGGAAGCGGTTCACCCCTCCACTTT. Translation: CASSLGQGGSGSPLHF. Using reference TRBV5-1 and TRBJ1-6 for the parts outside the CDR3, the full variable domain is KAGVTQTPRYLIKTRGQQVTLSCSPISGHRSVSWYQQTPGQGLQFLFEYFSETQRNKGNFPGRFSGRQFSNSRSEMNVSTLELGDSALYLCASSLGQGGSGSPLHFGNGTRLTVT.

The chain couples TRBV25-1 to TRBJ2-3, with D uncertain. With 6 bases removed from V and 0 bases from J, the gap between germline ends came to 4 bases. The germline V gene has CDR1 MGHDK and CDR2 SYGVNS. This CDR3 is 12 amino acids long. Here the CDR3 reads CASRGSTDTQYF. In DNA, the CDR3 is TGTGCCAGCAGGGGCAGCACAGATACGCAGTATTTT.

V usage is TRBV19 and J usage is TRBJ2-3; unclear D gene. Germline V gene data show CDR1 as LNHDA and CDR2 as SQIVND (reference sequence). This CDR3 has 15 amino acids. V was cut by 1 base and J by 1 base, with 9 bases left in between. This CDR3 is CASSIAGLGTDTQYF. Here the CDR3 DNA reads TGTGCCAGTAGTATAGCAGGCCTGGGCACAGATACGCAGTATTTT.

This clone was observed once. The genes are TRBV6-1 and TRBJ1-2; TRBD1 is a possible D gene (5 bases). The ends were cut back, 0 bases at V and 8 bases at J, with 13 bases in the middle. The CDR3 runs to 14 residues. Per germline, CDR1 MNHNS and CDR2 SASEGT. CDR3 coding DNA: TGTGCCAGCAGTGAAGCGGGAGGGGTTTGGGGCTACACCTTC. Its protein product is CASSEAGGVWGYTF.

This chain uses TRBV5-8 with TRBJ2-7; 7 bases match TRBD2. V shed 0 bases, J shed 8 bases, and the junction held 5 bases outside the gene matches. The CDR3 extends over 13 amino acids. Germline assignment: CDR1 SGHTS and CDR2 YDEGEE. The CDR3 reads CASSLGGGWKQYF. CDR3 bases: TGTGCCAGCAGCTTGGGGGGGGGATGGAAGCAGTACTTC. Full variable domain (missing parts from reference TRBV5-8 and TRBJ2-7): EAGVTQSPTHLIKTRGQQATLRCSPISGHTSVYWYQQALGLGLQFLLWYDEGEERNRGNFPPRFSGRQFPNYSSELNVNALELEDSALYLCASSLGGGWKQYFGPGTRLTVT.

The CDR3, as DNA: TGTGCCAGCAGCCTAGTGGGCTCGGAACTGTTTTTT. Protein sequence: CASSLVGSELFF. The chain has TRBV11-2 and TRBJ1-4; the D is unclear. Germline lookup yields CDR1 SGHAT and CDR2 FQNNGV. Trimming took off 5 bases at V and 12 bases at J, with 13 bases between the two ends. This CDR3 has 12 amino acids.

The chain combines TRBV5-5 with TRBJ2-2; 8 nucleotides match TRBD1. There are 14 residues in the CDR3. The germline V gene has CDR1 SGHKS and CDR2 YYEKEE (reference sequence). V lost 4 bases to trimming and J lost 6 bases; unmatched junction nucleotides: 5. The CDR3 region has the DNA TGTGCCAGCAGCGTGGTACAGGGGGCCGGGGAGCTGTTTTTT. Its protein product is CASSVVQGAGELFF.

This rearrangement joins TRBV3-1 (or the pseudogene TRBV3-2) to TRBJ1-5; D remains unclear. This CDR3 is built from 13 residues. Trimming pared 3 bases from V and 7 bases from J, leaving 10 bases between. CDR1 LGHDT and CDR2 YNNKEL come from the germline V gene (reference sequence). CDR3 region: CASSQGPKQPQHF. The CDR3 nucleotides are TGTGCCAGCAGCCAGGGCCCCAAACAGCCCCAGCATTTT.

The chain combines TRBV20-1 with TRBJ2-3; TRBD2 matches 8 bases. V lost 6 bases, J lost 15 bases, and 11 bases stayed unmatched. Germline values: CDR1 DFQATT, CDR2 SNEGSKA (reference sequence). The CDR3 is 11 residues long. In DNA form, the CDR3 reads TGCAGTGCCCTGGGGCTAGCGGGTCCATATTTT. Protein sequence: CSALGLAGPYF.

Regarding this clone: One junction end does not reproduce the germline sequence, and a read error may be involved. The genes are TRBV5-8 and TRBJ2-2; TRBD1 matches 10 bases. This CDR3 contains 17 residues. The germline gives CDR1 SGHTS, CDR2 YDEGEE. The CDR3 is CANSPQPGQGLTGELFF. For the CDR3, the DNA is TGTGCCAACAGCCCCCAGCCGGGACAGGGGTTGACCGGGGAGCTGTTTTTT. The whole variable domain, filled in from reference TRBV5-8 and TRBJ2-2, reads EAGVTQSPTHLIKTRGQQATLRCSPISGHTSVYWYQQALGLGLQFLLWYDEGEERNRGNFPPRFSGRQFPNYSSELNVNALELEDSALYLCANSPQPGQGLTGELFFGEGSRLTVL.

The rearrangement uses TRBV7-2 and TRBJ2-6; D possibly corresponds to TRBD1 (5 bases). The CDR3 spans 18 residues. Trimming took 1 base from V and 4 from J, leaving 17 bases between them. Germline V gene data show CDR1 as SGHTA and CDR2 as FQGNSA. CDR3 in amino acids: CASSLGGRARVGANVLTF. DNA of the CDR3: TGTGCCAGCAGCTTAGGGGGCAGGGCAAGGGTCGGGGCCAACGTCCTGACTTTC.

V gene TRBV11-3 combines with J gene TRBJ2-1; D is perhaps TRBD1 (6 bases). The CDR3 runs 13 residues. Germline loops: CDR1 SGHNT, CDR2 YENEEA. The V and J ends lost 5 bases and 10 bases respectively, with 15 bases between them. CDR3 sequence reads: CASSPRDNEEQFF. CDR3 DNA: TGTGCCAGCAGCCCCCGGGACAATGAAGAGCAGTTCTTC.

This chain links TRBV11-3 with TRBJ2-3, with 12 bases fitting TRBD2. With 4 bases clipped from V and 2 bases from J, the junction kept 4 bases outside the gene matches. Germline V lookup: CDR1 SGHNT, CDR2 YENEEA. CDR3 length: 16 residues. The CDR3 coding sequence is TGTGCCAGCAGCTCACTAGCGGGGGGAGTCACAGATACGCAGTATTTT. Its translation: CASSSLAGGVTDTQYF.

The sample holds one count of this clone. For the CDR3, the DNA is TGCGCCAGCAGCCGGTGGAGGAGCTCCTACGAGCAGTACTTC. Amino acids: CASSRWRSSYEQYF. This rearrangement joins TRBV4-3 to TRBJ2-7; D may be TRBD2 (5 bases). The CDR3 totals 14 residues. V was shortened by 4 bases and J by 0 bases, with 10 bases between the two germline ends. Germline lookup yields CDR1 LGHNA and CDR2 YSLEER.

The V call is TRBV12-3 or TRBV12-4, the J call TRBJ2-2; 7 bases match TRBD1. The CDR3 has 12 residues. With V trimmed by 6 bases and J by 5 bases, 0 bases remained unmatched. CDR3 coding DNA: TGTGCCAGCAGGGGACAGACCGGGGAGCTGTTTTTT. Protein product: CASRGQTGELFF.

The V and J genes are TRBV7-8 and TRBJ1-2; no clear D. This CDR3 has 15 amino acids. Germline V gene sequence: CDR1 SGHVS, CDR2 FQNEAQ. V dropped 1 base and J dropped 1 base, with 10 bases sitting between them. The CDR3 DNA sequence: TGTGCCAGCAGCTTAGAAGTGAGGCATAACTATGGCTACACCTTC. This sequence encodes CASSLEVRHNYGYTF.

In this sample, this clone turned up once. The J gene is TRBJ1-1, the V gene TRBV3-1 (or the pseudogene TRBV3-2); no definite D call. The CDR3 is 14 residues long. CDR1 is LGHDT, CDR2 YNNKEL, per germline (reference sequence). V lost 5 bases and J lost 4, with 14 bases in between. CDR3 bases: TGTGCCAGCAGCGAGACCATCCGGGGCACTGAAGCTTTCTTT. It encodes CASSETIRGTEAFF.

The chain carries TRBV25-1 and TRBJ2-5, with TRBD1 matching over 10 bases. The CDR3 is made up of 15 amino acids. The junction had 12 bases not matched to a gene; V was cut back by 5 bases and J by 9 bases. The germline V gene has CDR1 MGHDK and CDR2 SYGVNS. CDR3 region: CASSPFGTGVGSQYF. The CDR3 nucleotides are TGTGCCAGCAGTCCCTTCGGGACAGGGGTTGGGTCCCAGTACTTC.

The DNA of the CDR3 is TGTGCCAGCAGCCCTTCCGGGACTTTGGGGGGCTACACCTTC. It codes for CASSPSGTLGGYTF. V usage is TRBV11-2 and J usage is TRBJ1-2; a possible D gene is TRBD1 (5 bases). The length of the CDR3 is 14 residues. The germline CDR1 and CDR2 sequences are SGHAT and FQNNGV. The V gene lost 5 bases and the J gene lost 8 bases, with 18 bases spanning the gap.

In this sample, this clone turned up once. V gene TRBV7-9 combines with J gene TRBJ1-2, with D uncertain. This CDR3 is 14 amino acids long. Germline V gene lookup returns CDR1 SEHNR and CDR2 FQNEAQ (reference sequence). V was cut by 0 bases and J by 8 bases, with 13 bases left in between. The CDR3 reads CASSLAAPSGGYTF. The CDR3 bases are TGTGCCAGCAGCTTAGCCGCTCCCAGTGGCGGCTACACCTTC. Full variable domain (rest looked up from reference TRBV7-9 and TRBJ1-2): DTGVSQNPRHKITKRGQNVTFRCDPISEHNRLYWYRQTLGQGPEFLTYFQNEAQLEKSRLLSDRFSAERPKGSFSTLEIQRTEQGDSAMYLCASSLAAPSGGYTFGSGTRLTVV.

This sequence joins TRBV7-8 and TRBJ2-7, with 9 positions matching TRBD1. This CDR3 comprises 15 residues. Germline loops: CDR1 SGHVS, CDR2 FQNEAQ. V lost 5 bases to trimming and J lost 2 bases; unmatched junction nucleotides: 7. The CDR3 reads CASSIPGQGPYEQYF. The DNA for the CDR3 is TGTGCCAGCAGCATTCCGGGACAGGGCCCCTACGAGCAGTACTTC.